This TCR beta chain was sequenced during a study of T cells of healthy individuals. TCRdb redid the calling of the 5' RACE reads with MiXCR, one entry per CDR3 protein. The table includes 63,000 or so distinct CDR3 sequences, 16% detected once. This CDR3 contains 16 residues. The V and J ends lost 6 bases and 2 bases, in that order; junction bases with no gene match: 6. The germline V gene encodes CDR1 MNHEY and CDR2 SVGEGT. The sample holds a few counts of this clonotype. This rearrangement joins TRBV6-2 or TRBV6-3 to TRBJ2-3; 12 bases agree with TRBD2. The sequence was collected from a human donor in good health. The CDR3, as DNA: TGTGCCAGCAGACTAACTAGCGGGGGGAACACAGATACGCAGTATTTT. It is translated as CASRLTSGGNTDTQYF.